This TCR beta chain was captured in a study of molecular identifiers for immune sequencing clone quantification. Germline V gene sequence: CDR1 MNHNS, CDR2 SASEGT. This CDR3 region has 14 residues. The V end was cut by 4 bases, the J end by 0 bases, with 8 bases between. Details on this clonotype: This sequence may be a read error, since a much larger clone differs from it by one base.

Each CDR3 protein gets one entry after TCRdb re-called the PCR reads with MiXCR. The data contain fewer than 350,000 distinct CDR3 sequences, 20% to 25% of them singletons. CD8+CD4-CCR7+CD45RA+ sorting gave the naive CD8 T cells. Sequencing was done on a sample of naive CD8+ T cells from blood, with Jurkat cell RNA spiked in. The subset is: FACS-sorted CD8+CD4-CCR7+CD45RA+ naive T cells. The rearrangement joins TRBV6-1 to TRBJ2-3; D is possibly TRBD2 (6 bases). The receptor's source is a human donor in good health. Some libraries in this study had Jurkat cell RNA spiked in. CDR3: CASSATSSTDTQYF. The CDR3 DNA sequence: TGTGCCAGCAGTGCGACTAGTAGCACAGATACGCAGTATTTT.